The present entry profiles one T cell receptor beta chain with its context. The target of this receptor is not known. No much larger clonotype is one base removed from it; base qualities were not supplied. TCRbeta CDR3 regions were amplified from genomic DNA by means of the immunoSEQ Assay, a bias-controlled multiplex PCR. Processing in the source paper ran as follows. The number of nucleated cells in each sample was estimated by amplification of reference gene primers within the assay. To quantify the absolute abundance of each unique TCRbeta CDR3 rearrangement, sequence reads were collapsed and filtered. Productive Simpson clonality was computed per sample as the square root of Simpson's diversity index over productive rearrangements. TCRdb stores this immuneACCESS table with in-frame sequences only. Part of the clones is absent; in the studies checked, under half of the shortfall reflects unresolved V genes, and no reason is known for the rest. The V and J calls and clone size were taken over from that table, and D and trimming were inferred from the DNA. Across this sample there are about 170,000 clones, with 70% to 90% seen only once. More than 0.75% of the sample belongs to the ten largest clones.

The source of the sample is a study of blood T cell repertoires in COVID-19 (dated by TCRdb to 2019 to 2021). For context, the study as a whole: Samples from collaborators originated in the United States, Italy and Spain and spanned both the acute and convalescent phases of COVID-19. The material from the prospective study consisted of cDNA or gDNA derived from T cells, B-cell-depleted T cells, or PBMCs. Subjects who had been exposed to COVID-19, were actively infected with it, or had recovered from it provided the deeply sampled blood TCRbeta repertoires that made up the dataset. The repertoires were made available in a free public database intended to serve as a resource for research on the immune response to SARS-CoV-2. Samples were obtained from the ongoing ImmuneRACE study (first 160 participants) and from 1,200 or so subjects provided by 6 global collaborators. A de-identified subject ID, COVID-19 status, age in years and sex were almost always included in the sample metadata. Where available, HLA class I and class II types were obtained from metadata supplied by the sample provider rather than from assay-based typing. What the work shows at the level of the full study, not this receptor alone: Clinical and demographic metadata were provided uncurated, with the amount varying by source and participant.

Enrolling through a virtual design, the prospective study's participants ranged in age from roughly 18 to 90 years and lived across roughly 24 United States geographic areas. In the prospective study, cohorts were assigned on the basis of participant-reported clinical history obtained from a screening survey and a study questionnaire. Recovered participants in ImmuneRACE Cohort 3 were defined by two consecutive negative NP/OP PCR tests, clearance by a healthcare professional, or resolution of symptoms. In the prospective study, mobile phlebotomists collected whole blood, serum and a nasopharyngeal or oropharyngeal swab from each participant. Prospective study participants could optionally give additional blood draws and questionnaires over a roughly 2-month period. Before DNA extraction, prospective study blood samples were shipped either frozen or at room temperature. From its cysteine to its phenylalanine, the CDR3 spans 14 amino acids. Left in the record is the CDR3 DNA by itself, 42 bases read in frame from the first base. V is trimmed back by 3 bases and J by 5 bases, and the junction contains 6 bases that no gene match accounts for. The germline V gene gives CDR1 as MDHEN and CDR2 as SYDVKM.

The sequence was obtained from a woman under 30 who had recovered from COVID-19. Sequenced: PBMCs or T cells enriched from blood (not recorded which). The rearranged chain carries TRBV28 and TRBJ2-5, and 7 bases in between align with TRBD2. The CDR3 region reads CASSLVGGGETQYF. The DNA reads as follows: TGTGCCAGCAGTTTGGTTGGGGGAGGGGAGACCCAGTACTTC.